This T cell receptor (beta chain) was recorded in a study of shared clonotypes between healthy human individuals (dated by TCRdb to 2018 to 2021). With respect to the entire study: A few men and two women, aged 18 to 49 years, made up the cohort. For each donor, CD4 naive and CD4 memory were each given three plates, CD8 naive was given two plates, and CD8 memory was given one plate. Blood TCR repertoires of about five healthy adults were deeply sequenced to estimate repertoire size and the extent of clonotype sharing between individuals. To increase sequencing depth and limit assay-specific biases, TCR repertoire library preparation and sequencing were carried out by different laboratories using diverse techniques. Between about 0.94 and 8.9 billion PBMCs per donor were obtained by leukapheresis.

General findings and caveats noted by the study authors: Because the study included a small number of donors, the genetic and exposure-history diversity represented was limited. Across four donors, around 5% of naive CD4, approximately 3.5% of naive CD8, 2% to 2.5% of memory CD4, and over 0.35% of memory CD8 clonotypes were shared. Sampling was restricted to blood, and TCR repertoires in tissue are likely to differ from TCR repertoires in blood. Naive subsets generally had larger estimated clonotype richness than memory subsets. Even with the large sequencing depth, rarefaction of the sorted-subset datasets indicated that sequencing was incomplete. Pairwise subsampling led to the expectation that sequencing depth would affect the degree of clonotype sharing among donors. Clonotypes shared by all four sorted-subset donors showed higher generation probabilities than non-shared clonotypes.

TCR CDR3 regions were amplified from genomic DNA by multiplex PCR using the deep immunoSEQ assay. Extracted genomic DNA from each cell subset was spread evenly across all wells of several immunoSEQ 96-well plates, with each plate serving as a replicate. Each replicate PCR for sorted subsets received about 220 ng genomic DNA, equal to about 30,000 T cell genomes. Purified libraries were measured with a Qubit 3.0 fluorometer, size-checked on a Bioanalyzer 2100, and measured again with the KAPA Library Quantification kit. A separate single-read 150-cycle Illumina NextSeq 550 flow cell was used to sequence each immunoSEQ 96-well plate. Turning to the authors' computational methods: Because only junctional sequences without quality scores were contained in the immunoSEQ output, filtering matching that applied to full-length reads could not be performed. To assign V/J genes and CDR3, sequences were annotated using PyIR, a Python wrapper for IgBLAST v1.9, with IMGT germline references. Reads were filtered out if the reads had weak V/J assignments (E-value above 1e-6), no CDR3, stop codons, out-of-frame junctions, or ambiguous translated residues. V3J clonotypes were defined by identical inferred V gene, J gene, and CDR3 amino acid sequence. Percentage overlap between repertoires was computed as shared unique clonotypes divided by the size of the smaller repertoire. Three approaches were used to assess repertoire richness: RTK rarefaction, the Chao1 estimator, and Recon v2.1 estimates of unobserved clonotypes. Generation probabilities were computed with OLGA for all TCRbeta clonotypes obtained by the gDNA method from four donors. TCRdb holds this immuneACCESS table with in-frame rearrangements only. Some clones are missing; in checked studies, unresolved V genes explain under half, and the rest has no known cause. V and J calls and clone size are copied from that table; D and trimming were computed from the DNA. The sample table holds roughly 650,000 clones, of which approximately 96% were seen once. The leading ten clones occupy 0.11% of the sample.

For the CD8 naive samples, CD45RO-negative cells were positively selected for CCR7, yielding a CD45RA+CCR7+ population from which TemRA cells were excluded. The donors were healthy, HIV-negative adults who had no recently reported acute infections or vaccinations. Every donor was a Caucasian adult living in Nashville, Tennessee, USA. Blood was obtained by leukapheresis, after which PBMCs were separated by Ficoll-Histopaque density gradient centrifugation and cryopreserved in liquid nitrogen vapor phase. Analytical flow cytometry was used to check the purity and quantity of every magnetically sorted T cell population. Genomic DNA was isolated from each sorted fraction and quantified by UV absorbance on a Nanodrop 2000c. The CDR3 holds 15 amino acids from the cysteine to the phenylalanine. Only the CDR3 DNA is retained, 45 bases long and in frame from the first base. At the junction V is shortened by 9 bases and J by 5 bases; bases outside the gene matches: 13. Taken from the germline V gene (reference sequence), the CDR1 and CDR2 loops are MNHEY and SMNVEV.

Notes on this clone: Its antigen remains unidentified. No base qualities exist here, and no much larger clone lies one base off it.

The sequence was obtained from a woman aged 25-40 years in good health. The chain employs TRBV27 and TRBJ1-2; 9 of the junction bases match TRBD1. What was sequenced was naive CD8+ T cells sorted from blood. The cell subset or site label, as the study defines it: CD45RA+CCR7+. The CDR3 protein: CARKIQGARWYGYTF. The base sequence is TGTGCCAGGAAGATACAGGGGGCGCGGTGGTATGGCTACACCTTC.